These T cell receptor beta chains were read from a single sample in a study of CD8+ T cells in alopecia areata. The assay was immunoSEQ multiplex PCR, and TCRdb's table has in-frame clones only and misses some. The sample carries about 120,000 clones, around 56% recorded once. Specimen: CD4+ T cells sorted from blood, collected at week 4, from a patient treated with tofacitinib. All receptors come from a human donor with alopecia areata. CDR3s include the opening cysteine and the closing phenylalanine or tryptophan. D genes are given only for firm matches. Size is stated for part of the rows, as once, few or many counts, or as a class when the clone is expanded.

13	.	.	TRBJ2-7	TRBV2	TGTGCCAGCACCGCGGGACTGGTCTACGAGCAGTACTTC	CASTAGLVYEQYF
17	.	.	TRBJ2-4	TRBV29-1	TGCAGCGTTTTAGGGGACCGGGACAAAAAAGCCAAAAACATTCAGTACTTC	CSVLGDRDKKAKNIQYF
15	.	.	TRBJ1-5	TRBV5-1	TGCGCCAGCAGCTTGGTTCCGGGATCCAATCAGCCCCAGCATTTT	CASSLVPGSNQPQHF
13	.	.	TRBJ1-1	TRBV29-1	TGCAGCGTCCACGGGCTCGTCAACACTGAAGCTTTCTTT	CSVHGLVNTEAFF
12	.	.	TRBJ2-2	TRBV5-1	TGCGCCAGCAGCTTGGATGTCGGGGAGCTGTTTTTT	CASSLDVGELFF
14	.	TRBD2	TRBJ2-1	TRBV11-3	TGTGCCAGCAGCTTAGGACTAGCGTACAATGAGCAGTTCTTC	CASSLGLAYNEQFF
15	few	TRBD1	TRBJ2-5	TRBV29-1	TGCAGCGTTGGAGAGGGACAGGGGGTCGCGGGGACCCAGTACTTC	CSVGEGQGVAGTQYF
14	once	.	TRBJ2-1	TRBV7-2	TGTGCCAGCAGCTTAATACAATCCTACAATGAGCAGTTCTTC	CASSLIQSYNEQFF
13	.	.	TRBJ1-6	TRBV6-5	TGTGCCAGCTGGAGCTCCTATAATTCACCCCTCCACTTT	CASWSSYNSPLHF
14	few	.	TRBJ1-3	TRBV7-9	TGTGCCAGCAGTCGGGAGACTTCAGGAAACACCATATATTTT	CASSRETSGNTIYF
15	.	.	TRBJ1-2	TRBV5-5	TGTGCCAGCAGCTTGGACGAACCCAGTCAGGGGGGCTACACCTTC	CASSLDEPSQGGYTF
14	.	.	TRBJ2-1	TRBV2	TGTGCCAGCAGTGAAGCTACGGGGAAGAATGAGCAGTTCTTC	CASSEATGKNEQFF
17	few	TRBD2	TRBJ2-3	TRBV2	TGTGCCAGCACCCAAGGCGGGAGGCTCCGGGGGACAGATACGCAGTATTTT	CASTQGGRLRGTDTQYF
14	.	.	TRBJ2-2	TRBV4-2	TGTGCCAGCAGCCAAGAATCCAGAACCGGGGAGCTGTTTTTT	CASSQESRTGELFF
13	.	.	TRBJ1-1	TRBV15	TGTGCCACCAGCAGAGTGGAGCTGTCTGAAGCTTTCTTT	CATSRVELSEAFF
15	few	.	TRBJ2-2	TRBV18	TGTGCCAGCTCACCCGGGACAATGAACACCGGGGAGCTGTTTTTT	CASSPGTMNTGELFF
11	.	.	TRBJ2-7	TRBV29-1	TGCAGCGTTCTGGACCTCCACGAGCAGTACTTC	CSVLDLHEQYF
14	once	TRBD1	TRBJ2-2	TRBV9	TGTGCCAGCAACCGACAGGGGGAGACCGGGGAGCTGTTTTTT	CASNRQGETGELFF
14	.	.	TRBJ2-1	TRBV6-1	TGTGCCAGCAGTGGGGCAGGGGCCTACAATGAGCAGTTCTTC	CASSGAGAYNEQFF
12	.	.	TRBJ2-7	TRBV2	TGTGCCAGCAGTGGACTTTCCTACGAGCAGTACTTC	CASSGLSYEQYF
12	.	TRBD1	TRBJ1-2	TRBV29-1	TGCAGCGCTCGGACAGGGGAGGATGGCTACACCTTC	CSARTGEDGYTF
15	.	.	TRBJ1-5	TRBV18	TGTGCCAGCTCACCATTGGGAGTTCCCAATCAGCCCCAGCATTTT	CASSPLGVPNQPQHF
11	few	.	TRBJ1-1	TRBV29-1	TGCAGCGTGCAGGGGAACACTGAAGCTTTCTTT	CSVQGNTEAFF
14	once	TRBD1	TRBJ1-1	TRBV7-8	TGTGCCAGCAGGAGAGTGCAGGGGGCTACTGAAGCTTTCTTT	CASRRVQGATEAFF